One and the same sample provided the 3 T cell receptor beta chains below, sequenced in a study of blood T cell repertoires in COVID-19. Repertoires were generated with immunoSEQ multiplex PCR, while TCRdb's copy carries only in-frame clones and drops some. The sample consists of 95,000 to 110,000 clones, just over 85% of them appearing once. Sequencing was performed on peripheral blood. The receptors originated from a human donor in a cohort sampled during active COVID-19.

The chain has TRBV9 and TRBJ1-4; 8 bases match TRBD1. Germline V gene lookup returns CDR1 SGDLS and CDR2 YYNGEE. There are 14 residues in the CDR3. Trimming cost V 3 bases and J 5 bases; bases outside gene matches: 3. DNA for the CDR3: TGTGCCAGCAGCGCCGGACAGGGCAATGAAAAACTGTTTTTT. Translation: CASSAGQGNEKLFF.

The chain joins TRBV18 to TRBJ2-1, with a tentative D call TRBD2 (6 bases). V was pared by 2 bases and J by 6 bases, with 14 bases between. Germline CDR1 KGHSH, CDR2 LQKENI. There are 15 residues in the CDR3. CDR3 in DNA: TGTGCCAGCTCACCAGCGGGGTCCTTCCGCAATGAGCAGTTCTTC. This codes for CASSPAGSFRNEQFF. Based on the CDR3 plus reference TRBV18 and TRBJ2-1, the full variable domain is NAGVMQNPRHLVRRRGQEARLRCSPMKGHSHVYWYRQLPEEGLKFMVYLQKENIIDESGMPKERFSAEFPKEGPSILRIQQVVRGDSAAYFCASSPAGSFRNEQFFGPGTRLTVL.

The genes are TRBV27 and TRBJ1-3; D is undetermined. In germline, CDR1 is MNHEY, CDR2 SMNVEV (reference sequence). The CDR3 is 15 amino acids. V shed 0 bases and J shed 2 bases, with 8 bases lying between them. As DNA, the CDR3 is TGTGCCAGCAGTTTATCTGCAGGAACTGGAAACACCATATATTTT. Translation gives CASSLSAGTGNTIYF.